A selection of T cell receptor beta chains follows, all from one sample in a study of blood T cell repertoires in COVID-19. Profiled with immunoSEQ multiplex PCR; TCRdb holds only in-frame clones, not every one. The sample yields around 80,000 clones, about 83% seen once. The specimen sequenced was peripheral blood. These receptors all stem from a human donor in a cohort sampled during active COVID-19. Each CDR3 is given with its conserved first and last residue. Each record gives: D gene, V gene, J gene, clone size, CDR3 protein, CDR3 DNA. D genes are given only for firm matches. Clone size appears in some rows only: once, few, many, or a class for an expanded clone.

d_gene: -; v_gene: TRBV28; j_gene: TRBJ1-6; abundance: few; CDR3aa: CASSLSQGNSPLHF; CDR3nt: TGTGCCAGCAGTTTATCCCAGGGTAATTCACCCCTCCACTTT
d_gene: -; v_gene: TRBV15; j_gene: TRBJ1-5; abundance: -; CDR3aa: CATSIQENQPQHF; CDR3nt: TGTGCCACCAGTATACAGGAAAATCAGCCCCAGCATTTT
d_gene: -; v_gene: TRBV4-2; j_gene: TRBJ2-7; abundance: -; CDR3aa: CASSQDRLSYEQYF; CDR3nt: TGTGCCAGCAGCCAAGATCGCCTATCCTACGAGCAGTACTTC
d_gene: -; v_gene: TRBV5-4; j_gene: TRBJ1-4; abundance: -; CDR3aa: CASSSAGQKGRNEKLFF; CDR3nt: TGTGCCAGCAGCTCGGCCGGACAAAAAGGCCGAAATGAAAAACTGTTTTTT
d_gene: -; v_gene: TRBV5-4; j_gene: TRBJ1-2; abundance: -; CDR3aa: CASSLGLELYGYTF; CDR3nt: TGTGCCAGCAGCCTTGGGTTAGAACTATATGGCTACACCTTC
d_gene: -; v_gene: TRBV7-9; j_gene: TRBJ2-3; abundance: once; CDR3aa: CASSLLVSDTQYF; CDR3nt: TGTGCCAGCAGCTTATTAGTTTCAGATACGCAGTATTTT
d_gene: -; v_gene: TRBV9; j_gene: TRBJ2-7; abundance: -; CDR3aa: CASSALGGEAYEQYF; CDR3nt: TGTGCCAGCAGCGCCTTAGGGGGGGAAGCCTACGAGCAGTACTTC
d_gene: TRBD1; v_gene: TRBV5-1; j_gene: TRBJ1-4; abundance: -; CDR3aa: CASSLKPDRGSEKLFF; CDR3nt: TGCGCCAGCAGCTTGAAACCGGACAGGGGTTCTGAAAAACTGTTTTTT
d_gene: -; v_gene: TRBV6-4; j_gene: TRBJ2-1; abundance: medium-sized; CDR3aa: CASSAGAGVSTEQFF; CDR3nt: TGTGCCAGCAGTGCAGGGGCTGGGGTTTCTACGGAGCAGTTCTTC
d_gene: -; v_gene: TRBV5-6; j_gene: TRBJ1-1; abundance: -; CDR3aa: CASSLAKGRGTFMNTEAFF; CDR3nt: TGTGCCAGCAGCTTGGCCAAGGGGAGAGGGACATTCATGAACACTGAAGCTTTCTTT
d_gene: -; v_gene: TRBV7-7; j_gene: TRBJ2-2; abundance: once; CDR3aa: CASSSSQGNTGELFF; CDR3nt: TGTGCCAGCAGCTCCTCACAGGGGAACACCGGGGAGCTGTTTTTT
d_gene: -; v_gene: TRBV28; j_gene: TRBJ1-1; abundance: -; CDR3aa: CASSLRPPSAEAFF; CDR3nt: TGTGCCAGCAGTTTGAGACCCCCTAGCGCTGAAGCTTTCTTT
d_gene: TRBD2; v_gene: TRBV19; j_gene: TRBJ2-1; abundance: -; CDR3aa: CASTEIAGVWNEQFF; CDR3nt: TGTGCCAGTACCGAAATAGCGGGAGTCTGGAATGAGCAGTTCTTC
d_gene: -; v_gene: TRBV6-1; j_gene: TRBJ1-1; abundance: -; CDR3aa: CASSEGAAWSEAFF; CDR3nt: TGTGCCAGCAGTGAGGGGGCCGCCTGGTCTGAAGCTTTCTTT
d_gene: -; v_gene: TRBV28; j_gene: TRBJ2-1; abundance: once; CDR3aa: CASSAADYTFEQFF; CDR3nt: TGTGCCAGCAGTGCGGCGGACTACACATTTGAGCAGTTCTTC
d_gene: -; v_gene: TRBV2; j_gene: TRBJ1-2; abundance: -; CDR3aa: CASSEIQSGYGYTF; CDR3nt: TGTGCCAGCAGTGAGATTCAGTCGGGCTATGGCTACACCTTC
d_gene: -; v_gene: TRBV6-5; j_gene: TRBJ1-2; abundance: -; CDR3aa: CASTIRPGHGYTF; CDR3nt: TGTGCCAGCACCATCCGTCCTGGCCATGGCTACACCTTC
d_gene: TRBD2; v_gene: TRBV5-8; j_gene: TRBJ2-3; abundance: -; CDR3aa: CASSLGTSGGTDTQYF; CDR3nt: TGTGCCAGCAGCCTAGGGACTAGCGGAGGCACAGATACGCAGTATTTT
d_gene: -; v_gene: TRBV30; j_gene: TRBJ1-5; abundance: -; CDR3aa: CAWSPGTLNQPQHF; CDR3nt: TGTGCCTGGAGTCCAGGGACTCTAAATCAGCCCCAGCATTTT
d_gene: -; v_gene: TRBV27; j_gene: TRBJ1-1; abundance: -; CDR3aa: CASSFTEATEAFF; CDR3nt: TGTGCCAGCAGTTTTACGGAGGCGACTGAAGCTTTCTTT
d_gene: -; v_gene: TRBV5-5; j_gene: TRBJ2-7; abundance: -; CDR3aa: CASLAVAGQNYEQYF; CDR3nt: TGTGCCAGCTTGGCGGTGGCAGGGCAAAACTACGAGCAGTACTTC
d_gene: -; v_gene: TRBV30; j_gene: TRBJ2-3; abundance: -; CDR3aa: CALSGQRGTDTQYF; CDR3nt: TGCGCCTTGAGCGGCCAGAGGGGCACAGATACGCAGTATTTT
d_gene: -; v_gene: TRBV19; j_gene: TRBJ1-2; abundance: -; CDR3aa: CASTLGTKSNYGYTF; CDR3nt: TGTGCCAGTACCCTCGGGACAAAATCTAACTATGGCTACACCTTC
d_gene: -; v_gene: TRBV2; j_gene: TRBJ1-2; abundance: -; CDR3aa: CASGEGAYGYTF; CDR3nt: TGTGCCAGCGGGGAAGGGGCCTATGGCTACACCTTC
d_gene: -; v_gene: TRBV7-2; j_gene: TRBJ1-2; abundance: -; CDR3aa: CASSLDPRSSYGYTF; CDR3nt: TGTGCCAGCAGCTTAGACCCCAGATCATCCTATGGCTACACCTTC